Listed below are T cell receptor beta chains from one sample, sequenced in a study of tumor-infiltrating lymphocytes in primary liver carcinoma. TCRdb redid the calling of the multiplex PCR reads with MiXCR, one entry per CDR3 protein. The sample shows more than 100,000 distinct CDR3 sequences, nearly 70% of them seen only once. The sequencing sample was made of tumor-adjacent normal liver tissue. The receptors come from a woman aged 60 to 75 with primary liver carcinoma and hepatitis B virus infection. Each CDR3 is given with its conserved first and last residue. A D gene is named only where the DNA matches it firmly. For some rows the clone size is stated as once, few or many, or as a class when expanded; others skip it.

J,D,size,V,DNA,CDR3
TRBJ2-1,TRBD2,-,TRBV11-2,TGTGCCAGCAGATTAGTGTCCGGAACGGGAGGGCCTCGTTCCTATAATGAGCAGTTCTTC,CASRLVSGTGGPRSYNEQFF
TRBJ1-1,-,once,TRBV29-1,TGCAGCGTTGCGGAAGTCCATGAAGCTTTCTTT,CSVAEVHEAFF
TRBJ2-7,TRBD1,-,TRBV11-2,TGTGCCAGCAGCTCTAGGGACAGAGGAATGCACGAGCGGTACTTC,CASSSRDRGMHERYF
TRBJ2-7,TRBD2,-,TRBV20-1,TGCAGTGCACCCCGGACTAGCGGAAGATACGAGCAGTACTTC,CSAPRTSGRYEQYF
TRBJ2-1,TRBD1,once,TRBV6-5,TGTGCCAGAAGTTACCCAGGACAGGGGGCGCGGAATGAGCAATTCTTC,CARSYPGQGARNEQFF
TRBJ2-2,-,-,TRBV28,TGTGCCAGCACCCTAACGGGGTCCGGGGAACTGTGTTTT,CASTLTGSGELCF
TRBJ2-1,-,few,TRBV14,TGTGCCAGCAGCCAAGGAACCAGCTCCTACAATGAGCAGTTCTTC,CASSQGTSSYNEQFF
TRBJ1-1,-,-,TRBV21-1,TGTGCCAGCAGCAAAGTCGGGGATTTCAACACTGAAGCTTTCTTT,CASSKVGDFNTEAFF
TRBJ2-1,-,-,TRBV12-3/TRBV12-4,TGTGCCAACAGTGACCCCAGTACAGGGTGCCTTTTCAATGAGCAGTTCTTC,CANSDPSTGCLFNEQFF
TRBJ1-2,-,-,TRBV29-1,-,CSLGGQVYNCGYTF
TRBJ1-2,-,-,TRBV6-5,TGTGGCAGCAGTTACCGGTTGGAGGATGACTACACCTTC,CGSSYRLEDDYTF
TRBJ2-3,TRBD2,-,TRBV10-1,TGCGCCATCGCGGGAGAAAAGGACACAGATACGCAGTATTTT,CAIAGEKDTDTQYF
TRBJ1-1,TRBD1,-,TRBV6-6,TGTGCCAGCAGCAGGGGAGGACAGGGGATTAAAGCTCTCTTT,CASSRGGQGIKALF
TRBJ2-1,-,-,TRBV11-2,TGTGCCAGCAGTTTAACAGGGTGGCCCGATGAGCGGTTCTTC,CASSLTGWPDERFF
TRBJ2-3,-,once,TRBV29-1,TGTAACGCAGGAGGGACGCAGGATACGCAGTATTTT,CNAGGTQDTQYF
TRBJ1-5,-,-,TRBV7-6,TGTGCCAGCAGCTTAGCGAGTTCAGATCAGCCCCAGCATTTT,CASSLASSDQPQHF
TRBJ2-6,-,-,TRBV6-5,TGTGCCAGCAGTTACGATACGAGTGCTTCTGGGGCCAACGTCCTGACTTTC,CASSYDTSASGANVLTF
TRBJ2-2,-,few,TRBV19,TGTGCCAGTCACTCCAGCGTCTACACCGGGGAGCTGTTTTTT,CASHSSVYTGELFF
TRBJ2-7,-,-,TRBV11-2,TGTGCCAGTAGCTACGCCGGACAGAGGGCACGAGAGCAATACTTC,CASSYAGQRAREQYF
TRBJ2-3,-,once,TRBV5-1,TGTGCCAGCAGCTTTCGGCAGGGCACAAATACGCAGTATTTT,CASSFRQGTNTQYF
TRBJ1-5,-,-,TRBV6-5,TGTGCCAACAGTTCCGGTGTCAATCAGCCCCAGCATTTT,CANSSGVNQPQHF
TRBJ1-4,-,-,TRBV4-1,TGCGCCAGCAGCCAGGTTCCCTCGAATGAAAAACTGTTTTTT,CASSQVPSNEKLFF
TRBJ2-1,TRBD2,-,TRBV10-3,TGCGCCAGCAGTGAAGCCCGTACTAGCGGTTGGGCCCCCAGTGGGCAGTTCTTC,CASSEARTSGWAPSGQFF
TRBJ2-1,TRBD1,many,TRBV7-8,TGTGCCAGCAGCTTAGCGCGGGACAGGGTTCAGTTCTTC,CASSLARDRVQFF
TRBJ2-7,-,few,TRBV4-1,TGCGACAGCAGCCACCCTGGAGAAGGGGGGAAAGAGCAGTACTTT,CDSSHPGEGGKEQYF
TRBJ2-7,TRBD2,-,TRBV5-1,TGCGCCAGCAGCTCGGTACAACTAGCGGGAGTAATCGAGCAGTACTTC,CASSSVQLAGVIEQYF
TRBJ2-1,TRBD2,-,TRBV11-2,TGTGCCAACAGCTCCTCCGGGACTAGCGGGGTGGCTTCCTACAATGAGCAGTTCTTC,CANSSSGTSGVASYNEQFF
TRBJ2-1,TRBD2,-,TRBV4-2,TGTGCCAACAGCCAAGCAGGCGGGAGTTCCTTCAATGAGCAGTTCTTC,CANSQAGGSSFNEQFF
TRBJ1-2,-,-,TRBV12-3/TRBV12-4,-,CDSSSRGGTYGCTF
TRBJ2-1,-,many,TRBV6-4,TGTGCCAGCAGTGACTCAGGCGGGTACAATGAGCAGTTCTTC,CASSDSGGYNEQFF
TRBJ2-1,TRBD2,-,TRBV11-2,TGTGCCAGTAGCTACAGAACTAGCGGGCGATACAATGAGCAGTTCTTC,CASSYRTSGRYNEQFF
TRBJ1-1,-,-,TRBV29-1,TGCAGCGTCCTAGAGGACGGGATCACTGAAGCTCTCTTT,CSVLEDGITEALF